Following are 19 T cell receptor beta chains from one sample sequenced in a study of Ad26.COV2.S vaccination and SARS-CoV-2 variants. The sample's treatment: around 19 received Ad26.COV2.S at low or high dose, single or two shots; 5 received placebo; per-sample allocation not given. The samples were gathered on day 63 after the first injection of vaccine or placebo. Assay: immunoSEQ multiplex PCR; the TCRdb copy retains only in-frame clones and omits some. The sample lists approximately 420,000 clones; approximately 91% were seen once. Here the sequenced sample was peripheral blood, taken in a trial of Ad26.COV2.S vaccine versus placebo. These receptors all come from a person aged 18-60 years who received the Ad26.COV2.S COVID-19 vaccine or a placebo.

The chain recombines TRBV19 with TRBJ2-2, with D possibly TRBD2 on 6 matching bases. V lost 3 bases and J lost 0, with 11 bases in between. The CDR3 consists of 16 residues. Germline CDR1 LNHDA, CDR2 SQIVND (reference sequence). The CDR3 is CASSILAGTNTGELFF. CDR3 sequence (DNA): TGTGCCAGTAGTATTTTGGCGGGGACGAACACCGGGGAGCTGTTTTTT. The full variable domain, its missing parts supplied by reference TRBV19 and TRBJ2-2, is DGGITQSPKYLFRKEGQNVTLSCEQNLNHDAMYWYRQDPGQGLRLIYYSQIVNDFQKGDIAEGYSVSREKKESFPLTVTSAQKNPTAFYLCASSILAGTNTGELFFGEGSRLTVL.

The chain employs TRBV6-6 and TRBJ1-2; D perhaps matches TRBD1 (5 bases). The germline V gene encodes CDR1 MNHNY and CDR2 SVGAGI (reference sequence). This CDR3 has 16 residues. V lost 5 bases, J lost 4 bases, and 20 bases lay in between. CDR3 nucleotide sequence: TGTGCCAGCAGTCCTACCGGGGCCGCAGTACCCTATGGCTACACCTTC. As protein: CASSPTGAAVPYGYTF.

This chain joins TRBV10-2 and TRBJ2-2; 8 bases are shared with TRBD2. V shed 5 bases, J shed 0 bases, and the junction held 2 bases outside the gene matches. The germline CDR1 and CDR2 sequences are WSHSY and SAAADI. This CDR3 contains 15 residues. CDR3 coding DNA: TGCGCCAGCAGTTTAGCGGGGACGAACACCGGGGAGCTGTTTTTT. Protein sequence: CASSLAGTNTGELFF.

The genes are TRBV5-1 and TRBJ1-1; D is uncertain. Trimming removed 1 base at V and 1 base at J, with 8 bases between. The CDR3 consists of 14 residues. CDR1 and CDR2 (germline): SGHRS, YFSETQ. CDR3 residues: CASSLPHKNTEAFF. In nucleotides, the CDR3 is TGCGCCAGCAGCTTGCCCCACAAGAACACTGAAGCTTTCTTT.

CDR3 nucleotide sequence: TGTGCCAGCATAGGACAGGCGTCCTCCTACGAGCAGTACTTC. It encodes CASIGQASSYEQYF. The V gene is TRBV6-5, the J gene TRBJ2-7, with 7 bases identical to TRBD1. The germline gives CDR1 MNHEY, CDR2 SVGAGI. Trimming removed 7 bases from V and 0 bases from J; junction bases left unmatched: 6. This CDR3 region has 14 residues.

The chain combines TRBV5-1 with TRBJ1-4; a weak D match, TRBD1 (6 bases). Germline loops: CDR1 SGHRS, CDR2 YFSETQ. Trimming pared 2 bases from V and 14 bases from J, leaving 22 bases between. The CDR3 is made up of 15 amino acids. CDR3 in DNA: TGCGCCAGCAGCTTAGGACAGAGCACTCTCCACCCCCTGTTTTTT. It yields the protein CASSLGQSTLHPLFF. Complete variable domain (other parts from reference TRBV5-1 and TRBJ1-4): KAGVTQTPRYLIKTRGQQVTLSCSPISGHRSVSWYQQTPGQGLQFLFEYFSETQRNKGNFPGRFSGRQFSNSRSEMNVSTLELGDSALYLCASSLGQSTLHPLFFGSGTQLSVL.

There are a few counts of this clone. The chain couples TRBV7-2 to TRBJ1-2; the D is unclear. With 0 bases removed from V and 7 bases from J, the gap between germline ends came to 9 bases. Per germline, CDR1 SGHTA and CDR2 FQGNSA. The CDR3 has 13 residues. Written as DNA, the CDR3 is TGTGCCAGCAGCTTAGCTAGGTTCGGTGGCTACACCTTC. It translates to CASSLARFGGYTF. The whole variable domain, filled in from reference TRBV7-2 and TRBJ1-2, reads GAGVSQSPSNKVTEKGKDVELRCDPISGHTALYWYRQSLGQGLEFLIYFQGNSAPDKSGLPSDRFSAERTGGSVSTLTIQRTQQEDSAVYLCASSLARFGGYTFGSGTRLTVV.

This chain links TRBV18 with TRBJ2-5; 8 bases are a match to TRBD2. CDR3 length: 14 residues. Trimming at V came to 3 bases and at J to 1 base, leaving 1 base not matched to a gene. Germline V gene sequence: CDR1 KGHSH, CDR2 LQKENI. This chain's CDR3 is CASSPGLAQETQYF. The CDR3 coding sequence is TGTGCCAGCTCACCCGGACTAGCCCAAGAGACCCAGTACTTC.

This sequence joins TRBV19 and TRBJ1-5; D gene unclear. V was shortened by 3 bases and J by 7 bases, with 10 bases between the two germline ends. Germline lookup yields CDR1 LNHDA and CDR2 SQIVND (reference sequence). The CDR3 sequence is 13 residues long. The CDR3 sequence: CASSMVGLQPQHF. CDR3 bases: TGTGCCAGTAGTATGGTGGGTTTACAGCCCCAGCATTTT.

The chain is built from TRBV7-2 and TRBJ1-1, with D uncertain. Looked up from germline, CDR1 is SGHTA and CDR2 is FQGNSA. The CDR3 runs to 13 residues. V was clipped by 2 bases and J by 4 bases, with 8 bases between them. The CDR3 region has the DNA TGTGCCAGCAGCTTATCGGAGGTCACTGAAGCTTTCTTT. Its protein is CASSLSEVTEAFF.

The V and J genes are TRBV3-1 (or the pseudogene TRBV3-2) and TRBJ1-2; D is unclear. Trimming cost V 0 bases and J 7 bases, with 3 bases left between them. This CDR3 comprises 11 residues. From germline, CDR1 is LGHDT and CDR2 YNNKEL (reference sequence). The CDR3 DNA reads TGTGCCAGCAGCCAAGAGTTTGGCTACACCTTC. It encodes CASSQEFGYTF.

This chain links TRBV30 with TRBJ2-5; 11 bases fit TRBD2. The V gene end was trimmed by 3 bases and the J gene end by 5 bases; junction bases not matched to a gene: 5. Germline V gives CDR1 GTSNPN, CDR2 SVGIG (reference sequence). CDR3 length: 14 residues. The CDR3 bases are TGTGCCTGGAGCATAGCGGGGGGGCTTGAGACCCAGTACTTC. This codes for CAWSIAGGLETQYF.

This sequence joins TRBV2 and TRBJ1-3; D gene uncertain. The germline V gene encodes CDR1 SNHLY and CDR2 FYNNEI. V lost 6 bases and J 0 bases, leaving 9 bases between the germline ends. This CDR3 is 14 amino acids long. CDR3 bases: TGTGCCAGCAGCTTTTCGGTCTCTGGAAACACCATATATTTT. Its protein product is CASSFSVSGNTIYF.

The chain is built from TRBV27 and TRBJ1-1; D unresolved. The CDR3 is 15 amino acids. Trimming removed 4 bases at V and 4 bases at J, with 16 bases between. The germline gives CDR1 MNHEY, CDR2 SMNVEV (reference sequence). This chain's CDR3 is CASSSQATTLTEAFF. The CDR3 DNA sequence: TGTGCCAGCAGTTCGCAAGCAACAACACTCACTGAAGCTTTCTTT.

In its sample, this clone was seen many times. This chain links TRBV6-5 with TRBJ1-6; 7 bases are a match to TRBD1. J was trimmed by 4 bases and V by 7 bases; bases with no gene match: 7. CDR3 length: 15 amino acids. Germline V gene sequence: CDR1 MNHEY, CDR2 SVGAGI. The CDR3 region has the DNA TGTGCCAGCACCGTGACAGGGCCATATAATTCACCCCTCCACTTT. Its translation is CASTVTGPYNSPLHF.

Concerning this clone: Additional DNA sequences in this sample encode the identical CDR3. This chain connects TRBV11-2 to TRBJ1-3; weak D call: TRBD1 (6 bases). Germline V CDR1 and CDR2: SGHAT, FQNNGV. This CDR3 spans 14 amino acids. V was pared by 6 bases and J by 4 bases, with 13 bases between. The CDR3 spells CASSRTGSGNTIYF. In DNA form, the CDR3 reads TGTGCCAGCAGTCGAACAGGGTCGGGAAACACCATATATTTT.

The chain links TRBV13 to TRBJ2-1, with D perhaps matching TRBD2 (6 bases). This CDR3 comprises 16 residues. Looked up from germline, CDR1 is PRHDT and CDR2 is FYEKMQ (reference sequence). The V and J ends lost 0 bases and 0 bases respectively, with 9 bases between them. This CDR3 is CASSLGRGTSYNEQFF. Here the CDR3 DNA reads TGTGCCAGCAGCTTAGGGCGGGGAACCTCCTACAATGAGCAGTTCTTC. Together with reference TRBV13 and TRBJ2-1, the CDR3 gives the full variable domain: AAGVIQSPRHLIKEKRETATLKCYPIPRHDTVYWYQQGPGQDPQFLISFYEKMQSDKGSIPDRFSAQQFSDYHSELNMSSLELGDSALYFCASSLGRGTSYNEQFFGPGTRLTVL.

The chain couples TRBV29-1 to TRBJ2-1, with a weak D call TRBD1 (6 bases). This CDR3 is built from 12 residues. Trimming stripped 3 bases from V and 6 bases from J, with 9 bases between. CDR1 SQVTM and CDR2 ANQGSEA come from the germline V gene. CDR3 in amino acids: CSVDDRSNEQFF. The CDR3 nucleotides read TGCAGCGTTGACGACAGGTCCAATGAGCAGTTCTTC.

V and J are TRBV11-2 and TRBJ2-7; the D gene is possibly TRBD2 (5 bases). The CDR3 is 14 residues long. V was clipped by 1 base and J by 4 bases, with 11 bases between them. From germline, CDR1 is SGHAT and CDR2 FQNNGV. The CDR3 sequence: CASSLVPEDYEQYF. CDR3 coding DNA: TGTGCCAGCAGCTTAGTTCCGGAGGATTACGAGCAGTACTTC.